This T cell receptor (beta chain) was observed in a study of shared clonotypes between healthy human individuals. Unsorted PBMC contributed approximately 300 ng DNA, some 29,000 T cell genomes, to each replicate PCR. The repertoire was sequenced with immunoSEQ multiplex PCR; TCRdb's copy has only in-frame clones and lacks some. The sample consists of approximately 460,000 clones, 70% to 80% of them appearing once. The CDR3 has 13 residues. V was pared by 1 base and J by 12 bases, with 13 bases between. Germline lookup yields CDR1 LNHNV and CDR2 YYDKDF (reference sequence). Donors were healthy HIV-negative adults without recently reported acute infections or vaccinations. Caucasian adults living in Nashville, Tennessee, provided all samples. Without sorting, samples used some 90 million PBMCs for genomic DNA.

The source is a woman in her forties in good health. Some clones in this sample may be carry-over from other donors' samples. The chain employs TRBV15 and TRBJ2-1, with D unresolved. Sequencing was done on a sample of PBMCs. In nucleotides, the CDR3 is TGTGCCACCAGCAGAGGAATGGATTTCGGGCAGTTCTTC. Encoded protein: CATSRGMDFGQFF.